A single sample is the source of the 24 T cell receptor beta chains below, sequenced in a study of radiotherapy plus CTLA-4 blockade in lung cancer (dated by TCRdb to the late 2010s). Libraries came from the immunoSEQ multiplex PCR assay. TCRdb stores this immuneACCESS table with in-frame sequences only. Part of the clones is absent; in the studies checked, under half of the shortfall reflects unresolved V genes, and no reason is known for the rest. Within this sample are under 95,000 clones, with around 80% of them counted one time only. The ten largest clones add up to roughly 0.87% of the sample. This material consisted of peripheral blood, taken from a patient treated with radiotherapy plus ipilimumab. The receptors were gathered from a human donor with non-small cell lung cancer who had stable disease on radiotherapy plus ipilimumab.

This rearrangement joins TRBV9 to TRBJ2-7; 7 bases fit TRBD1. The germline CDR1 and CDR2 sequences are SGDLS and YYNGEE. Trimming removed 7 bases from V and 2 bases from J; junction bases left unmatched: 3. The length of the CDR3 is 12 residues. The CDR3 reads CASGDSTYEQYF. CDR3 nucleotide sequence: TGTGCCAGCGGGGACAGCACCTACGAGCAGTACTTC. The full variable domain, with the rest looked up from reference TRBV9 and TRBJ2-7, is DSGVTQTPKHLITATGQRVTLRCSPRSGDLSVYWYQQSLDQGLQFLIQYYNGEERAKGNILERFSAQQFPDLHSELNLSSLELGDSALYFCASGDSTYEQYFGPGTRLTVT.

The chain is built from TRBV5-6 and TRBJ1-6; 8 positions agree with TRBD1. This CDR3 is 15 amino acids long. Losses at the gene ends were 0 bases for V and 6 bases for J; bases not matched to a gene: 2. Looked up from germline, CDR1 is SGHDT and CDR2 is YYEEEE. The CDR3 sequence is CASSLVGQGNSPLHF. CDR3 nucleotide sequence: TGTGCCAGCAGCTTGGTAGGACAGGGTAATTCACCCCTCCACTTT.

The genes are TRBV19 and TRBJ1-2; D is unresolved. There are 13 residues in the CDR3. From germline, CDR1 is LNHDA and CDR2 SQIVND (reference sequence). Trimming stripped 6 bases from V and 5 bases from J, with 13 bases between. The CDR3 DNA reads as TGTGCCAGTAGCTTTAAGACGGGGTATGGCTACACCTTC. It is translated as CASSFKTGYGYTF.

The table lists this clone with a few counts. This chain connects TRBV7-3 to TRBJ2-1; TRBD2 might be the D (7 bases). Deletions cut 3 bases from V and 1 base from J, with 10 bases between. This CDR3 has 15 residues. The V gene's germline CDR1 is SGHTA and CDR2 FQGTGA. The CDR3 coding sequence is TGTGCCAGCAGCTTCCGGGGGGCGTCCTACAATGAGCAGTTCTTC. It yields the protein CASSFRGASYNEQFF.

The chain carries TRBV19 and TRBJ1-5, with TRBD1 as a possible D gene (5 bases). Germline V gives CDR1 LNHDA, CDR2 SQIVND (reference sequence). The V gene lost 5 bases and the J gene lost 2 bases, with 10 bases spanning the gap. CDR3 length: 14 residues. The CDR3 protein is CASSVQGGNQPQHF. CDR3 nucleotides: TGTGCCAGTAGTGTCCAGGGTGGCAATCAGCCCCAGCATTTT. Full variable domain (missing parts from reference TRBV19 and TRBJ1-5): DGGITQSPKYLFRKEGQNVTLSCEQNLNHDAMYWYRQDPGQGLRLIYYSQIVNDFQKGDIAEGYSVSREKKESFPLTVTSAQKNPTAFYLCASSVQGGNQPQHFGDGTRLSIL.

The rearrangement links TRBV2 to TRBJ2-2; 9 positions agree with TRBD1. Per germline, CDR1 SNHLY and CDR2 FYNNEI. Unmatched junction bases numbered 1, after V lost 4 bases and J lost 1 base. CDR3 length equals 15 residues. The CDR3 spells CASSAGQGNTGELFF. For the CDR3, the DNA is TGTGCCAGCAGTGCGGGACAGGGGAACACCGGGGAGCTGTTTTTT.

The chain uses TRBV19 and TRBJ2-1, with D possibly TRBD2 on 7 matching bases. There are 15 residues in the CDR3. With 8 bases removed from V and 10 bases from J, the gap between germline ends came to 24 bases. Germline CDR1 LNHDA, CDR2 SQIVND (reference sequence). The DNA for the CDR3 is TGTGCCAGTCAATATAGGCATAGGGGGGGCGAGGAGCAGTTCTTC. Its protein product is CASQYRHRGGEEQFF.

The chain is built from TRBV27 and TRBJ1-1; the D is unclear. V dropped 6 bases and J dropped 0 bases, with 11 bases sitting between them. This CDR3 has 14 amino acids. The germline V gene encodes CDR1 MNHEY and CDR2 SMNVEV (reference sequence). DNA of the CDR3: TGTGCCAGCAGGCCTGGGGTGATGAACACTGAAGCTTTCTTT. Encoded protein: CASRPGVMNTEAFF.

This rearrangement joins TRBV5-1 to TRBJ2-1; TRBD1 matches 7 bases. Germline-derived CDR1 and CDR2 are SGHRS and YFSETQ. The CDR3 has 12 residues. J gave up 4 bases and V 6 bases, and 1 base lay outside the gene matches. The CDR3 region has the DNA TGCGCCAGCAAGGACAGGTACAATGAGCAGTTCTTC. Translation gives CASKDRYNEQFF. Complete variable domain (other parts from reference TRBV5-1 and TRBJ2-1): KAGVTQTPRYLIKTRGQQVTLSCSPISGHRSVSWYQQTPGQGLQFLFEYFSETQRNKGNFPGRFSGRQFSNSRSEMNVSTLELGDSALYLCASKDRYNEQFFGPGTRLTVL.

This chain connects TRBV11-1 to TRBJ1-6, with a possible D match to TRBD1 (6 bases). CDR1 and CDR2 (germline): SGHAT, FQDESV (reference sequence). V lost 2 bases and J lost 7, with 9 bases in between. The CDR3 is 14 residues long. Written as DNA, the CDR3 is TGTGCCAGCAGCTTAAGGACAGCCAATTCACCCCTCCACTTT. Amino acid sequence: CASSLRTANSPLHF.

The gene calls are TRBV4-2 and TRBJ2-3, with 10 bases matching TRBD2. Germline V gene sequence: CDR1 LGHNA, CDR2 YNFKEQ. V gave up 4 bases and J gave up 2 bases; unmatched junction bases: 3. The CDR3 has 15 amino acids. For the CDR3, the DNA is TGTGCCAGCAGCCGAAGCGGGGGGGTCACAGATACGCAGTATTTT. Encoded protein: CASSRSGGVTDTQYF.

The chain joins TRBV7-2 to TRBJ2-7; D unclear. CDR1 SGHTA and CDR2 FQGNSA come from the germline V gene. The V end lost 5 bases, the J end lost 6 bases, and 8 bases lay between the germline ends. The CDR3 sequence is 11 residues long. The CDR3 here is CASSLKGEQYF. CDR3 in DNA: TGTGCCAGCAGCCTAAAGGGCGAGCAGTACTTC.

The rearrangement uses TRBV28 and TRBJ1-2; D is ambiguous. The CDR3 consists of 14 residues. CDR1 MDHEN and CDR2 SYDVKM come from the germline V gene. V lost 5 bases and J 13 bases, leaving 23 bases between the germline ends. The CDR3 loop is CASSLSARQDPSTF. CDR3 DNA: TGTGCCAGCAGTCTCTCAGCAAGGCAGGATCCGTCCACCTTC.

This chain connects TRBV19 to TRBJ2-7; TRBD2 agrees at 11 bases. The length of the CDR3 is 15 residues. Germline-derived CDR1 and CDR2 are LNHDA and SQIVND (reference sequence). Unmatched junction bases numbered 4, after V lost 3 bases and J lost 3 bases. The CDR3 reads CASSISGRASYEQYF. Here the CDR3 DNA reads TGTGCCAGTAGTATTAGCGGGAGGGCGAGCTACGAGCAGTACTTC. The whole variable domain, remainder taken from reference TRBV19 and TRBJ2-7, is DGGITQSPKYLFRKEGQNVTLSCEQNLNHDAMYWYRQDPGQGLRLIYYSQIVNDFQKGDIAEGYSVSREKKESFPLTVTSAQKNPTAFYLCASSISGRASYEQYFGPGTRLTVT.

J is TRBJ1-2 and V is TRBV28; maybe TRBD1 (5 bases). V lost 4 bases to trimming and J lost 5 bases, with 5 bases between them. The CDR3 runs to 11 residues. The germline V gene encodes CDR1 MDHEN and CDR2 SYDVKM. This CDR3 reads CASSSGYGYTF. Written as DNA, the CDR3 is TGTGCCAGCAGTTCAGGGTATGGCTACACCTTC.

The sample holds a few counts of this clone. The chain combines TRBV28 with TRBJ1-5, with D uncertain. Germline CDR1 is MDHEN and CDR2 is SYDVKM. V lost 6 bases and J 6 bases, leaving 18 bases between the germline ends. CDR3 size: 15 residues. CDR3 region: CASSPRLGNFQPQHF. CDR3 nucleotides: TGTGCCAGCAGCCCCCGCCTGGGAAACTTTCAGCCCCAGCATTTT.

The chain couples TRBV6-5 to TRBJ2-7, with 7 bases matching TRBD2. CDR3 length: 15 residues. Per the germline V gene, CDR1 is MNHEY and CDR2 is SVGAGI. The J segment lost 4 bases and the V segment lost 4 bases, leaving 10 bases of the junction unmatched. The CDR3 here is CASSSPAGKEYEQYF. The CDR3 nucleotides are TGTGCCAGCAGTTCTCCAGCGGGAAAGGAGTACGAGCAGTACTTC.

The rearrangement links TRBV7-3 to TRBJ2-1; TRBD1 matches at 8 bases. CDR3 size: 17 residues. Trimming removed 1 base from V and 6 bases from J; junction bases left unmatched: 11. Germline-derived CDR1 and CDR2 are SGHTA and FQGTGA. CDR3 sequence reads: CASSLRVGQGFGNEQFF. In nucleotides, the CDR3 is TGTGCCAGCAGCTTAAGGGTCGGACAGGGATTCGGCAATGAGCAGTTCTTC. Full variable domain (rest looked up from reference TRBV7-3 and TRBJ2-1): GAGVSQTPSNKVTEKGKYVELRCDPISGHTALYWYRQSLGQGPEFLIYFQGTGAADDSGLPNDRFFAVRPEGSVSTLKIQRTERGDSAVYLCASSLRVGQGFGNEQFFGPGTRLTVL.

J is TRBJ2-3 and V is TRBV4-2; D is perhaps TRBD1 (5 bases). V shed 0 bases and J shed 7 bases, with 14 bases lying between them. The CDR3 loop spans 15 amino acids. Per the germline V gene, CDR1 is LGHNA and CDR2 is YNFKEQ. CDR3 in amino acids: CASSQDGAGWNTQYF. CDR3 nucleotides: TGTGCCAGCAGCCAAGATGGGGCAGGGTGGAATACGCAGTATTTT.

The chain uses TRBV6-5 and TRBJ1-2, with D possibly being TRBD1 (5 bases). Germline-derived CDR1 and CDR2 are MNHEY and SVGAGI. V lost 4 bases and J lost 7, with 19 bases in between. The CDR3 extends over 15 amino acids. Here the CDR3 DNA reads TGTGCCAGCAGTTCCCCGTCGCGAGGGGTCGGTGGCTACACCTTC. This encodes CASSSPSRGVGGYTF.

The rearrangement links TRBV9 to TRBJ1-1, with TRBD1 matching over 9 bases. Unmatched junction bases numbered 5, after V lost 3 bases and J lost 5 bases. The CDR3 is 14 residues long. CDR1 is SGDLS and CDR2 is YYNGEE in the germline V gene. CDR3 bases: TGTGCCAGCAGCGGTTGGACAGGGGATACTGAAGCTTTCTTT. Its translation: CASSGWTGDTEAFF. The full variable domain, its missing parts supplied by reference TRBV9 and TRBJ1-1, is DSGVTQTPKHLITATGQRVTLRCSPRSGDLSVYWYQQSLDQGLQFLIQYYNGEERAKGNILERFSAQQFPDLHSELNLSSLELGDSALYFCASSGWTGDTEAFFGQGTRLTVV.

As for this clone: At the DNA level, this CDR3 is encoded by other sequences in the same sample as well. The chain links TRBV7-6 to TRBJ2-2; 11 positions match TRBD1. The CDR3 length is 15 residues. The V gene's germline CDR1 is SGHVS and CDR2 FNYEAQ. V trimming: 5 bases; J trimming: 4 bases; junction bases outside the gene matches: 3. CDR3 amino acids: CASSPGQGGTGELFF. CDR3 DNA: TGTGCCAGCAGCCCGGGACAGGGGGGCACCGGGGAGCTGTTTTTT.

This clone was seen a few times. This sequence joins TRBV7-2 and TRBJ1-3; TRBD1 matches 8 bases. This CDR3 comprises 16 residues. V lost 5 bases and J lost 5; bases outside the gene matches: 11. Germline CDR1 and CDR2: SGHTA and FQGNSA. CDR3 bases: TGTGCCAGCAGCCGAACGGTTCAGGGGGCGAGAAACACCATATATTTT. Residues: CASSRTVQGARNTIYF.

This clone was seen only once. This chain uses TRBV28 with TRBJ1-5; D is perhaps TRBD1 (6 bases). From germline, CDR1 is MDHEN and CDR2 SYDVKM. V was shortened by 1 base and J by 1 base, with 11 bases between the two germline ends. The CDR3 is made up of 16 amino acids. The CDR3 DNA reads as TGTGCCAGCAGTTTATTCGGGACACTAAGCAATCAGCCCCAGCATTTT. It is translated as CASSLFGTLSNQPQHF.